The 24 T cell receptor beta chains listed next were all sequenced from one sample in a study of T cell responses to AZD1222 COVID-19 vaccine. Clones were sequenced by immunoSEQ multiplex PCR, and TCRdb holds only the in-frame ones, with some missing. In the table there are 100,000 to 150,000 clones, around nine tenths of which are singletons. Sample: peripheral blood, taken on day 0 of AZD1222 vaccination. All receptors derive from an adult in good health.

This clone appeared a single time. Compared with germline, one end of the junction differs, possibly owing to a read error. CDR3 sequence reads: CASRPGVSNSPLHF. The CDR3 DNA sequence: TGTGCCAGCAGACCCGGGGTGTCGAATTCGCCCCTCCACTTT. The chain employs TRBV11-2 and TRBJ1-6, with D unclear. This CDR3 spans 14 amino acids. The germline CDR1 and CDR2 sequences are SGHAT and FQNNGV.

The rearrangement joins TRBV5-4 to TRBJ1-1; unclear D gene. V was shortened by 0 bases and J by 1 base, with 10 bases between the two germline ends. The CDR3 totals 15 residues. The germline gives CDR1 SGHNT, CDR2 YYREEE (reference sequence). CDR3 DNA sequence: TGTGCCAGCAGCTTGGGCCCGGGAGCGAACACTGAAGCTTTCTTT. Protein sequence: CASSLGPGANTEAFF.

A single count supports this clone. V and J are TRBV12-3 or TRBV12-4 and TRBJ2-7; possible D gene TRBD1, 6 bases. V lost 6 bases, J lost 6 bases, and 15 bases lay in between. The CDR3 sequence is 13 residues long. CDR3 sequence reads: CASRWETGSEQYF. The DNA of the CDR3 is TGTGCCAGCAGATGGGAAACAGGGTCCGAGCAGTACTTC.

V is TRBV7-9 and J is TRBJ1-2; D unresolved. CDR3 length: 13 residues. CDR1 is SEHNR, CDR2 FQNEAQ, per germline (reference sequence). Trimming took 1 base from V and 2 from J, leaving 5 bases between them. As DNA, the CDR3 is TGTGCCAGCAGCTTAGAAGGGAACTATGGCTACACCTTC. It yields the protein CASSLEGNYGYTF.

V is TRBV2 and J is TRBJ2-1; TRBD2 is a possible D gene (6 bases). Germline V gene sequence: CDR1 SNHLY, CDR2 FYNNEI. The ends were cut back, 7 bases at V and 9 bases at J, with 16 bases in the middle. CDR3 length equals 13 residues. The CDR3 DNA follows: TGTGCCAGCACCCCTAGGCGGGAAGCTGAGCAGTTCTTC. Translating gives CASTPRREAEQFF. Together with reference TRBV2 and TRBJ2-1, the CDR3 gives the full variable domain: EPEVTQTPSHQVTQMGQEVILRCVPISNHLYFYWYRQILGQKVEFLVSFYNNEISEKSEIFDDQFSVERPDGSNFTLKIRSTKLEDSAMYFCASTPRREAEQFFGPGTRLTVL.

A single count supports this clone. The chain carries TRBV28 and TRBJ2-3; D unresolved. Trimming stripped 5 bases from V and 0 bases from J, with 18 bases between. CDR3 length equals 17 residues. Germline V gene sequence: CDR1 MDHEN, CDR2 SYDVKM. The CDR3 loop is CASSTSKNPSSTDTQYF. In DNA, the CDR3 is TGTGCCAGCAGTACCTCCAAAAACCCATCTAGCACAGATACGCAGTATTTT.

The chain joins TRBV18 to TRBJ1-1; 7 bases match TRBD1. The germline V gene has CDR1 KGHSH and CDR2 LQKENI. This CDR3 contains 15 residues. V lost 5 bases and J lost 4; bases outside the gene matches: 10. CDR3 in DNA: TGTGCCAGCTCATTAAATACAGGGGCTATCACTGAAGCTTTCTTT. As protein: CASSLNTGAITEAFF.

The rearrangement links TRBV6-1 to TRBJ2-1; 13 positions match TRBD2. The germline V gene encodes CDR1 MNHNS and CDR2 SASEGT. The CDR3 is 17 residues long. Trimming at V came to 2 bases and at J to 5 bases, leaving 6 bases not matched to a gene. The DNA for the CDR3 is TGTGCCAGCAGTGAAATTCGGGGACTAGCGGGGAACAATGAGCAGTTCTTC. It yields the protein CASSEIRGLAGNNEQFF.

This clone has a handful of counts. The V and J genes are TRBV7-9 and TRBJ1-5; D perhaps matches TRBD1 (5 bases). From germline, CDR1 is SEHNR and CDR2 FQNEAQ (reference sequence). This CDR3 has 14 residues. V gave up 0 bases and J gave up 6 bases, with 9 bases separating them. CDR3 coding DNA: TGTGCCAGCAGCTTAGCAAATGGGGGTCAGCCCCAGCATTTT. This translates into CASSLANGGQPQHF. The entire variable domain, with the rest obtained from reference TRBV7-9 and TRBJ1-5, is as follows: DTGVSQNPRHKITKRGQNVTFRCDPISEHNRLYWYRQTLGQGPEFLTYFQNEAQLEKSRLLSDRFSAERPKGSFSTLEIQRTEQGDSAMYLCASSLANGGQPQHFGDGTRLSIL.

V and J are TRBV14 and TRBJ2-5; TRBD2 is a possible D gene (5 bases). Looked up from germline, CDR1 is SGHDN and CDR2 is FVKESK. The CDR3 consists of 12 residues. Trimming took 7 bases from V and 5 from J, leaving 11 bases between them. The CDR3 sequence: CASKAGGETQYF. The CDR3 nucleotides read TGTGCCAGCAAAGCCGGAGGCGAGACCCAGTACTTC. Full variable domain (rest looked up from reference TRBV14 and TRBJ2-5): EAGVTQFPSHSVIEKGQTVTLRCDPISGHDNLYWYRRVMGKEIKFLLHFVKESKQDESGMPNNRFLAERTGGTYSTLKVQPAELEDSGVYFCASKAGGETQYFGPGTRLLVL.

The chain carries TRBV5-6 and TRBJ1-1; 7 nucleotides agree with TRBD1. V lost 4 bases to trimming and J lost 0 bases; unmatched junction nucleotides: 12. Germline CDR1 SGHDT, CDR2 YYEEEE. The CDR3 extends over 17 amino acids. Here the CDR3 reads CASSRKTGTDLNTEAFF. The CDR3 nucleotides read TGTGCCAGCAGCCGAAAGACCGGGACAGATTTGAACACTGAAGCTTTCTTT. Full variable domain (missing parts from reference TRBV5-6 and TRBJ1-1): DAGVTQSPTHLIKTRGQQVTLRCSPKSGHDTVSWYQQALGQGPQFIFQYYEEEERQRGNFPDRFSGHQFPNYSSELNVNALLLGDSALYLCASSRKTGTDLNTEAFFGQGTRLTVV.

In nucleotides, the CDR3 is TGTGCCAGCAGGGCCCCACAGGGGAGCTCCTATAATTCACCCCTCCACTTT. Its translation is CASRAPQGSSYNSPLHF. This sequence joins TRBV2 and TRBJ1-6, with 7 bases matching TRBD1. V was pared by 6 bases and J by 0 bases, with 8 bases of the junction left unmatched. The CDR3 totals 17 residues. Germline V gene sequence: CDR1 SNHLY, CDR2 FYNNEI.

J is TRBJ1-1 and V is TRBV5-8, with a weak D call TRBD1 (5 bases). Looked up from germline, CDR1 is SGHTS and CDR2 is YDEGEE. The germline V and J ends were trimmed by 1 base and 5 bases, with 18 bases remaining between them. The CDR3 extends over 16 amino acids. The CDR3 nucleotides read TGTGCCAGCAGCTTGTGGGTGGCAGGGTTTGGGACTGAAGCTTTCTTT. Protein product: CASSLWVAGFGTEAFF. Combining the CDR3 with reference TRBV5-8 and TRBJ1-1 gives the whole variable domain EAGVTQSPTHLIKTRGQQATLRCSPISGHTSVYWYQQALGLGLQFLLWYDEGEERNRGNFPPRFSGRQFPNYSSELNVNALELEDSALYLCASSLWVAGFGTEAFFGQGTRLTVV.

The chain recombines TRBV29-1 with TRBJ1-1; TRBD1 aligns across 9 bases. J lost 3 bases, V lost 7 bases, and 3 bases had no gene match. Germline V gives CDR1 SQVTM, CDR2 ANQGSEA. The length of the CDR3 is 12 residues. CDR3 in DNA: TGCAGCGCAGGGACAGGGTACACTGAAGCTTTCTTT. Its translation is CSAGTGYTEAFF.

The genes are TRBV24-1 and TRBJ2-1; D tentatively fits TRBD1 or TRBD2 (7 bases each). The CDR3 spans 14 residues. Germline loops: CDR1 KGHDR, CDR2 SFDVKD. Between the trimmed V and J ends, which lost 9 bases and 4 bases, there was a span of 15 bases. CDR3: CATQPGGGYNEQFF. As DNA, the CDR3 is TGTGCCACCCAGCCAGGGGGGGGGTACAATGAGCAGTTCTTC.

In the case of this clone: This sample includes further DNA sequences coding for the same CDR3. The chain links TRBV30 to TRBJ1-1, with D maybe TRBD1 (5 bases). Germline V gives CDR1 GTSNPN, CDR2 SVGIG (reference sequence). Trimming took 0 bases from V and 4 from J, leaving 12 bases between them. The CDR3 has 14 residues. CDR3 region: CAWSVLPGGTEAFF. The CDR3 DNA follows: TGTGCCTGGAGTGTTCTCCCCGGGGGCACTGAAGCTTTCTTT.

This sequence joins TRBV12-3 or TRBV12-4 and TRBJ2-1, with a weak D call TRBD1 (5 bases). The CDR3 has 12 residues. V lost 5 bases and J 8 bases, leaving 10 bases between the germline ends. This chain's CDR3 is CASSQGVHEQFF. For the CDR3, the DNA is TGTGCCAGCAGTCAAGGGGTCCATGAGCAGTTCTTC.

J is TRBJ2-1 and V is TRBV5-1, with 11 bases identical to TRBD2. The junction had 5 bases not matched to a gene; V was cut back by 7 bases and J by 5 bases. CDR1 and CDR2 (germline): SGHRS, YFSETQ. The CDR3 has 14 residues. Written as DNA, the CDR3 is TGCGCCAGCTCAAAACTAGCGGGGGACAATGAGCAGTTCTTC. The encoded protein is CASSKLAGDNEQFF. Combining the CDR3 with reference TRBV5-1 and TRBJ2-1 gives the whole variable domain KAGVTQTPRYLIKTRGQQVTLSCSPISGHRSVSWYQQTPGQGLQFLFEYFSETQRNKGNFPGRFSGRQFSNSRSEMNVSTLELGDSALYLCASSKLAGDNEQFFGPGTRLTVL.

The V and J genes are TRBV11-3 and TRBJ2-1; 11 bases align to TRBD2. Germline CDR1 reads SGHNT; CDR2 reads YENEEA. The CDR3 runs 15 residues. Trimming removed 6 bases from V and 6 bases from J; junction bases left unmatched: 7. The CDR3: CASSVTGTSGNEQFF. For the CDR3, the DNA is TGTGCCAGCAGTGTCACCGGGACTAGCGGCAATGAGCAGTTCTTC.

The CDR3 region has the DNA TGTGCCAGCAGCTTAACAGGCTTGGTCGGCTACGAGCAGTACTTC. Residues: CASSLTGLVGYEQYF. The chain uses TRBV11-3 and TRBJ2-7; tentative D call: TRBD1 (5 bases). The germline V gene encodes CDR1 SGHNT and CDR2 YENEEA. Between the trimmed V and J ends, which lost 2 bases and 3 bases, there was a span of 14 bases. The CDR3 has 15 amino acids.

V is TRBV6-6 and J is TRBJ1-1; D is uncertain. CDR3 length equals 15 residues. The germline CDR1 and CDR2 sequences are MNHNY and SVGAGI (reference sequence). Trimming pared 5 bases from V and 7 bases from J, leaving 20 bases between. CDR3 DNA: TGTGCCAGCAGTCCCTACTCCGGGAGAGATGATGAAGCTTTCTTT. This codes for CASSPYSGRDDEAFF.

V usage is TRBV6-2 or TRBV6-3 and J usage is TRBJ1-3, with 10 bases aligning to TRBD1. CDR1 and CDR2 (germline): MNHEY, SVGEGT. Germline trimming cut 6 bases from V and 4 bases from J; bases unmatched to any gene: 9. The CDR3 is made up of 16 amino acids. The chain's CDR3 is CASSFSVTGGGNTIYF. The DNA of the CDR3 is TGTGCCAGCAGCTTCTCCGTGACAGGGGGCGGAAACACCATATATTTT.

The sample holds one count of this clone. The chain couples TRBV18 to TRBJ1-1; 7 bases are shared with TRBD1. Germline trimming cut 3 bases from V and 0 bases from J; bases unmatched to any gene: 10. The CDR3 is made up of 17 amino acids. CDR1 and CDR2 (germline): KGHSH, LQKENI. In DNA, the CDR3 is TGTGCCAGCTCACCCCGGGCTAGACAGGGAATGAACACTGAAGCTTTCTTT. This encodes CASSPRARQGMNTEAFF.

The rearrangement joins TRBV2 to TRBJ2-7; maybe TRBD1 (5 bases). Trimming stripped 4 bases from V and 2 bases from J, with 9 bases between. CDR1 SNHLY and CDR2 FYNNEI come from the germline V gene. This CDR3 spans 13 amino acids. This CDR3 reads CASSAQGTYEQYF. CDR3 bases: TGTGCCAGCAGTGCTCAGGGCACCTACGAGCAGTACTTC.